Reported below is one T cell receptor (beta chain). Authors' analysis steps: Counts of nucleated cells, estimated from reference gene primer amplification, were obtained. The data were produced by immunoSEQ multiplex PCR, yet TCRdb's version contains in-frame clones alone and is incomplete. Clone size and the V and J calls come from that table; the DNA yielded D and trimming. Of approximately 160,000 clones listed, around four fifths are singletons. The record originates from a study of blood T cell repertoires in COVID-19. Study at large: Acute and convalescent COVID-19 samples came from the United States, Italy and Spain.

Trimming took 7 bases from V and 9 from J; bases not matched to a gene: 5. The germline V gene encodes CDR1 MDHEN and CDR2 SYDVKM. This CDR3 has 13 amino acids. Cohort assignment relied on participant-reported clinical history. This clonotype originated in a woman in her fifties or sixties in a cohort exposed to, infected with or recovered from COVID-19 (not recorded which). The sequencing input was PBMCs or T cells enriched from blood (not recorded which). The gene calls are TRBV28 and TRBJ2-1, with 11 bases lining up with TRBD2. The CDR3 reads CASTQLAGAEQFF. The CDR3 DNA sequence: TGTGCCAGCACTCAACTAGCGGGAGCTGAGCAGTTCTTC.